Listed below are T cell receptor beta chains from one sample, sequenced in a study of shared T cell receptors in the human thymus. The method was immunoSEQ multiplex PCR; TCRdb's version includes in-frame clones alone and lacks a portion of them. Among over 65,000 clones, nearly 95% were seen once, and the ten largest hold 0.033%. The sample taken for sequencing was thymocytes. These receptors originate from a human donor. Both conserved end residues are part of each CDR3. Where a row states a size, it is once, few, many or the class of an expanded clone; other rows omit it.

v_call	clone_size	cdr3_aa
TRBV10-3	few	CAISDRGLSYEQYF
TRBV4-1	-	CASSQLLGTDRGVCYGYTF
TRBV5-5	-	CASSFGVLRHNQPQHF
TRBV5-1	-	CASNLQTGGDTEAFF
TRBV30	once	CAWRTVPPSSYNSPLHF
TRBV6-5	-	CASSSELTGVHGYTF
TRBV7-9	-	CASSPGQGAGNQPQHF
TRBV6-5	few	CASSYSQRNYGYTF
TRBV5-6	-	CASSLSSGGITGELFF
TRBV5-6	-	CASSLINRGGNGYTF
TRBV7-2	-	CASSLQTSGGAAETQYF
TRBV11-3	-	CASSLEAGGADTQYF
TRBV27	-	CASSRNRGNQPQHF
TRBV18	-	CASYATAGETQYF
TRBV10-1	-	CASSYRDTGELFF
TRBV6-5	-	CASSYRATDTQYF
TRBV19	once	CASSIRESSGYTF
TRBV5-8	-	CASSLGRAPRGEAFF
TRBV27	-	CASSPQGGAREPKDTQYF
TRBV11-3	-	CASSPGQGICTQYF
TRBV19	-	CASSSDSQSNQPQHF
TRBV15	once	CATSLAGGRHQPQHF
TRBV5-6	-	CASSLARGLNSPLHF
TRBV14	-	CASSRHRRGFLTYEQYF
TRBV18	-	CASSPGGELNTEAFF
TRBV6-6	-	CASSYGVGVRETQYF
TRBV27	-	CASSLMGSYGYTF
TRBV5-6	-	CASSLAGPSPIGDYGYTF
TRBV4-2	-	CASRAGEGPYGYTF
TRBV5-1	-	CASSQGQGNNEQFF
TRBV7-2	-	CASSLTTGKDYNSPLHF
TRBV7-9	once	CASSEGQGKYEQYF
TRBV7-8	-	CASSLEEAGTEAFF
TRBV6-5	-	CASSYGQGEETQYF
TRBV29-1	-	CSVEERGEETQYF
TRBV7-5	-	CASSSPLQGVVYGYTF
TRBV29-1	once	CSVASQKARYTF
TRBV18	-	CASSLTLTSTDTQYF
TRBV29-1	once	CSVSAPRGEFNEQFF
TRBV4-3	-	CASSQDLLTGLQNYGYTF
TRBV7-8	-	CASSLAEVAGGGEQFF